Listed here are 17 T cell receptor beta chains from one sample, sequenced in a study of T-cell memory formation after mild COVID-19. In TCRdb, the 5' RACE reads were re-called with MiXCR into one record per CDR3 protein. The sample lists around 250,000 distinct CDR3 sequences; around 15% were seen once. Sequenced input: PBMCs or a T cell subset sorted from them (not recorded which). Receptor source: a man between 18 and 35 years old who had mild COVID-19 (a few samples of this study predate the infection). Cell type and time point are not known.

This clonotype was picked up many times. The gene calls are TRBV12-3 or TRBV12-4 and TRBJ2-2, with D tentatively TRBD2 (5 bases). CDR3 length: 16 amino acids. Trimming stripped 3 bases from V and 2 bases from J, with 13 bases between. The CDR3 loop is CASSFNRDPNTGELFF. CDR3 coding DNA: TGTGCCAGCAGTTTTAACCGGGATCCTAACACCGGGGAGCTGTTTTTT.

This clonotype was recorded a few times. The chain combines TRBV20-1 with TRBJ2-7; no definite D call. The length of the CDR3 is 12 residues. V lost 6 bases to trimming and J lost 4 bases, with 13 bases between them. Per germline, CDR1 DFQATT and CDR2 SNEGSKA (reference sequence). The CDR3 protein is CSAVRVGYEQYF. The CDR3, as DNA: TGCAGTGCCGTGCGAGTGGGGTACGAGCAGTACTTC.

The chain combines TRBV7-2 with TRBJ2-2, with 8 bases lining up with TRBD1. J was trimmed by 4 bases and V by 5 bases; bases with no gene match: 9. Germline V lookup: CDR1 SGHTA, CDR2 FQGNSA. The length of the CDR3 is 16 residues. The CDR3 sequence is CASSLRQGAGTGELFF. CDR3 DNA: TGTGCCAGCAGCCTCCGGCAGGGGGCGGGCACCGGGGAGCTGTTTTTT. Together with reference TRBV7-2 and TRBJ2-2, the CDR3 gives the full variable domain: GAGVSQSPSNKVTEKGKDVELRCDPISGHTALYWYRQSLGQGLEFLIYFQGNSAPDKSGLPSDRFSAERTGGSVSTLTIQRTQQEDSAVYLCASSLRQGAGTGELFFGEGSRLTVL.

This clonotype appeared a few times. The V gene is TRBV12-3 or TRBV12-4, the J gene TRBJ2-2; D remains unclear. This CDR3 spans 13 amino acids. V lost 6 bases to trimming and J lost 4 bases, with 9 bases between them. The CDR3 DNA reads TGTGCCAGCAGGGATCCGGCCACCGGGGAGCTGTTTTTT. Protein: CASRDPATGELFF.

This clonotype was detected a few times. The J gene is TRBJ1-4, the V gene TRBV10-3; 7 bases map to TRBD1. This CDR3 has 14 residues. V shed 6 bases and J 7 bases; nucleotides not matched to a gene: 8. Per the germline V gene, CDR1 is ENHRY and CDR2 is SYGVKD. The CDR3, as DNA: TGTGCCATCAGAGAACAGGGGATCGGTGAAAAACTGTTTTTT. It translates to CAIREQGIGEKLFF.

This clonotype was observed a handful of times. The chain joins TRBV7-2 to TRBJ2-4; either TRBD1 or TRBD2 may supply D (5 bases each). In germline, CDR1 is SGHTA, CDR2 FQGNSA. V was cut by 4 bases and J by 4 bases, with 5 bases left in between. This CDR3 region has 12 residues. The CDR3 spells CASSWGKNIQYF. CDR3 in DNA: TGTGCCAGCAGCTGGGGGAAAAACATTCAGTACTTC. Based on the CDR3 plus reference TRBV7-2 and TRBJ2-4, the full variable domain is GAGVSQSPSNKVTEKGKDVELRCDPISGHTALYWYRQSLGQGLEFLIYFQGNSAPDKSGLPSDRFSAERTGGSVSTLTIQRTQQEDSAVYLCASSWGKNIQYFGAGTRLSVL.

The CDR3 region is CASSQRREAKNIQYF. CDR3 in DNA: TGTGCCAGCAGCCAAAGGAGGGAGGCCAAAAACATTCAGTACTTC. V is TRBV3-1 and J is TRBJ2-4, with a possible D match to TRBD2 (6 bases). Germline-derived CDR1 and CDR2 are LGHDT and YNNKEL (reference sequence). The V and J ends lost 2 bases and 1 base respectively, with 9 bases between them. The CDR3 has 15 amino acids. The entire variable domain, with the rest obtained from reference TRBV3-1 and TRBJ2-4, is as follows: DTAVSQTPKYLVTQMGNDKSIKCEQNLGHDTMYWYKQDSKKFLKIMFSYNNKELIINETVPNRFSPKSPDKAHLNLHINSLELGDSAVYFCASSQRREAKNIQYFGAGTRLSVL.

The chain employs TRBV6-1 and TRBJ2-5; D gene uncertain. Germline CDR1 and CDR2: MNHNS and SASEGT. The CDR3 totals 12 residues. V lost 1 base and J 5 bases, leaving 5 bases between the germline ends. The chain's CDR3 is CASSEVVETQYF. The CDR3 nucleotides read TGTGCCAGCAGTGAAGTGGTGGAGACCCAGTACTTC.

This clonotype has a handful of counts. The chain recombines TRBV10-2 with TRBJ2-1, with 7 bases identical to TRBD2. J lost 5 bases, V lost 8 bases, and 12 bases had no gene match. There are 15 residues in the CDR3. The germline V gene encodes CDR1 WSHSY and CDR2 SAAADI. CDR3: CASCGKAGPNNEQFF. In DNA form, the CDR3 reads TGCGCCAGCTGTGGCAAAGCGGGGCCTAACAATGAGCAGTTCTTC.

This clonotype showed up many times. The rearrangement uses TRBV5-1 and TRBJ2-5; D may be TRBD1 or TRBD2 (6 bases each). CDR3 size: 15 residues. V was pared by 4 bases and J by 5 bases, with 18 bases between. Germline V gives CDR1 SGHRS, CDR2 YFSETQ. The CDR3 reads CASSPGAGAWETQYF. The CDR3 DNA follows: TGCGCCAGCAGCCCGGGGGCAGGGGCTTGGGAGACCCAGTACTTC. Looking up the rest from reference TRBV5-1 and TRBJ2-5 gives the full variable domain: KAGVTQTPRYLIKTRGQQVTLSCSPISGHRSVSWYQQTPGQGLQFLFEYFSETQRNKGNFPGRFSGRQFSNSRSEMNVSTLELGDSALYLCASSPGAGAWETQYFGPGTRLLVL.

CDR3 nucleotides: TGCAGTGCTAGACTCAGCGGGGGAACAGATACGCAGTATTTT. This codes for CSARLSGGTDTQYF. The rearrangement links TRBV20-1 to TRBJ2-3; TRBD2 matches at 8 bases. V was clipped by 2 bases and J by 3 bases; unmatched bases: 4. Germline-derived CDR1 and CDR2 are DFQATT and SNEGSKA (reference sequence). The CDR3 contains 14 residues.

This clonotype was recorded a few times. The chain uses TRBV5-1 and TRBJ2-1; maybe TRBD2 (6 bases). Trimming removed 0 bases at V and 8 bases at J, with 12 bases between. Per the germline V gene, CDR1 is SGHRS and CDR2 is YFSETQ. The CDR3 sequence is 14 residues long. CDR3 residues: CASSLARDFDEQFF. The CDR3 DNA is TGCGCCAGCAGCTTGGCCAGGGACTTCGATGAGCAGTTCTTC.

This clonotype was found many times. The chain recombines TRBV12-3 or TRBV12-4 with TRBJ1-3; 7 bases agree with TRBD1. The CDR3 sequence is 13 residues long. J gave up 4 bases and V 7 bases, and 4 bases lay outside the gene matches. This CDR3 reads CASTPGQGNTIYF. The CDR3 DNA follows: TGTGCCAGCACTCCGGGACAGGGAAACACCATATATTTT.

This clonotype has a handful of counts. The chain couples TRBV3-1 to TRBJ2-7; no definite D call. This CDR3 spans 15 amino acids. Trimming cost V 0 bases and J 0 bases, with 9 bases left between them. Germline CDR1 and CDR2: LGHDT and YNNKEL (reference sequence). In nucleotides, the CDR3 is TGTGCCAGCAGCCAAGAGAGGAACATCTCCTACGAGCAGTACGTC. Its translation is CASSQERNISYEQYV.

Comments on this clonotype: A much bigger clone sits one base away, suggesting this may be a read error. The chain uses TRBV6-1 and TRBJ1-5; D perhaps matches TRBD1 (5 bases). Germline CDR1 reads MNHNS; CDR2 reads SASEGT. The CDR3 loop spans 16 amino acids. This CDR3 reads CASGEWVRAASQPQHF. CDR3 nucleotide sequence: TGTGCCAGCGGTGAATGGGTCAGGGCGGCAAGTCAGCCCCAGCATTTT.

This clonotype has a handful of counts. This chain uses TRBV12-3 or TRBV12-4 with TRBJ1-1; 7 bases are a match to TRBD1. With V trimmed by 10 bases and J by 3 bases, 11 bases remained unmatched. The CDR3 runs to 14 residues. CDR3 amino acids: CATSPRGGDTEAFF. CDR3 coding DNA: TGTGCCACCTCCCCCAGGGGGGGGGACACTGAAGCTTTCTTT.

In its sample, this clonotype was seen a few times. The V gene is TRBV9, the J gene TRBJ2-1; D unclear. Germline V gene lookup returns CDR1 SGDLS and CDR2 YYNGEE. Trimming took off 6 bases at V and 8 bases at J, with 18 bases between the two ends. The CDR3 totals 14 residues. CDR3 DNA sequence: TGTGCCAGCAACGAACTGCCTGATTTTGATGAGCAGTTCTTC. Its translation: CASNELPDFDEQFF.